A single sample is the source of the 15 T cell receptor beta chains below, sequenced in a study of blood T cell repertoires in COVID-19. TCRdb's table, derived via immunoSEQ multiplex PCR, lists solely in-frame clones and lacks some. Of over 350,000 clones in the sample, 85% to 90% are singletons; the top ten hold 4.3%. The sequencing input was peripheral blood. The receptors shown here come from a woman under 40 with acute or convalescent COVID-19.

The V and J genes are TRBV12-3 or TRBV12-4 and TRBJ1-2, with a tentative D call TRBD1 (6 bases). CDR3 length: 13 residues. V lost 5 bases and J lost 4, with 11 bases in between. CDR3 sequence (DNA): TGTGCCAGCAGTGACGGGGGGGCCTATGGCTACACCTTC. Translated, it gives CASSDGGAYGYTF.

This clone came up once. The rearrangement uses TRBV6-6 and TRBJ1-5; perhaps TRBD1 as D (6 bases). The CDR3 length is 16 residues. Trimming removed 7 bases at V and 1 base at J, with 17 bases between. Germline V gives CDR1 MNHNY, CDR2 SVGAGI (reference sequence). The CDR3 bases are TGTGCCAGCATCCCCGGGTCAGGGGAAAGCAATCAGCCCCAGCATTTT. Amino acid sequence: CASIPGSGESNQPQHF.

This chain joins TRBV24-1 and TRBJ2-3, with a tentative D call TRBD2 (5 bases). The CDR3 has 16 amino acids. The V gene's germline CDR1 is KGHDR and CDR2 SFDVKD. Trimming cost V 0 bases and J 5 bases, with 14 bases left between them. The CDR3 DNA reads TGTGCCACCAGTGATTTGCGTCGGGGATTACAAGATACGCAGTATTTT. It encodes CATSDLRRGLQDTQYF.

The chain has TRBV7-3 and TRBJ2-6; perhaps TRBD1 as D (6 bases). The germline gives CDR1 SGHTA, CDR2 FQGTGA. CDR3 length equals 15 residues. Trimming took off 2 bases at V and 4 bases at J, with 9 bases between the two ends. The CDR3 DNA is TGTGCCAGCAGCTTACAGGGGATGGGGGCCAACGTCCTGACTTTC. It is translated as CASSLQGMGANVLTF. The variable domain in full, completed from reference TRBV7-3 and TRBJ2-6, reads GAGVSQTPSNKVTEKGKYVELRCDPISGHTALYWYRQSLGQGPEFLIYFQGTGAADDSGLPNDRFFAVRPEGSVSTLKIQRTERGDSAVYLCASSLQGMGANVLTFGAGSRLTVL.

The CDR3: CASTLLAQGTQYF. The CDR3 DNA is TGTGCCAGCACCCTTCTTGCTCAGGGGACCCAGTACTTC. V is TRBV6-5 and J is TRBJ2-5; weak D call: TRBD1 (5 bases). This CDR3 has 13 residues. Between the trimmed V and J ends, which lost 7 bases and 7 bases, there was a span of 16 bases. The germline CDR1 and CDR2 sequences are MNHEY and SVGAGI.

J is TRBJ2-3 and V is TRBV28, with D tentatively TRBD2 (7 bases). The V end was cut by 8 bases, the J end by 2 bases, with 14 bases between. Germline loops: CDR1 MDHEN, CDR2 SYDVKM. CDR3 length: 14 amino acids. The CDR3 is CASDGGGHTDTQYF. The CDR3 coding sequence is TGTGCCAGCGATGGCGGGGGCCACACAGATACGCAGTATTTT.

This chain joins TRBV6-4 and TRBJ2-3, with D possibly matching TRBD2 (5 bases). Germline values: CDR1 MRHNA, CDR2 SNTAGT. The CDR3 runs 16 residues. Deletions cut 0 bases from V and 4 bases from J, with 14 bases between. CDR3 DNA sequence: TGTGCCAGCAGTGACTCGAGGGTGAGAGGTTCAGATACGCAGTATTTT. Translation gives CASSDSRVRGSDTQYF.

The chain combines TRBV21-1 with TRBJ2-1; no DNA check was done on the table's D call, TRBD1. TRBV21-1 constitutes a pseudogene. This CDR3 is built from 15 residues. The CDR3 loop is CARTRDSKTYNEQFF. The CDR3 coding sequence is TGTGCCAGGACCCGGGACAGCAAGACCTACAATGAGCAGTTCTTC.

The V and J genes are TRBV24-1 and TRBJ2-2, with D unresolved. V was trimmed by 4 bases and J by 6 bases, leaving 8 bases between them. CDR1 is KGHDR and CDR2 is SFDVKD in the germline V gene. This CDR3 has 13 amino acids. CDR3 residues: CATSEGGAGELFF. CDR3 sequence (DNA): TGTGCCACCAGTGAAGGCGGCGCCGGGGAGCTGTTTTTT.

This clone was found a few times. This chain joins TRBV5-1 and TRBJ1-2; the match to TRBD1 covers 9 bases. The CDR3 covers 14 residues. The V and J ends lost 3 bases and 6 bases, in that order; junction bases with no gene match: 6. Germline CDR1 and CDR2: SGHRS and YFSETQ. DNA for the CDR3: TGCGCCAGCAGCTCGGGACAGGGTGTCGATGGCTACACCTTC. Protein: CASSSGQGVDGYTF.

Comment on this clone: A much bigger clone sits one base away, suggesting this may be a read error. The V gene is TRBV19, the J gene TRBJ2-1; D possibly corresponds to TRBD1 (5 bases). V was clipped by 3 bases and J by 0 bases, with 6 bases between them. Germline values: CDR1 LNHDA, CDR2 SQIVND (reference sequence). This CDR3 has 14 residues. The CDR3 loop is CASSIDSSYNEQFF. CDR3 in DNA: TGTGCCAGTAGTATCGACAGCTCCTACAATGAGCAGTTCTTC.

The V call is TRBV28, the J call TRBJ2-1, with 10 bases that match TRBD2. The CDR3 consists of 15 residues. Looked up from germline, CDR1 is MDHEN and CDR2 is SYDVKM. V shed 4 bases and J 9 bases; nucleotides not matched to a gene: 9. CDR3 in amino acids: CASSSPIAGGPEQFF. The CDR3 DNA follows: TGTGCCAGCAGTTCCCCCATAGCGGGGGGACCTGAGCAGTTCTTC.

V and J are TRBV9 and TRBJ1-2; no definite D call. CDR3 length equals 15 residues. Germline V gives CDR1 SGDLS, CDR2 YYNGEE. Trimming removed 0 bases at V and 2 bases at J, with 11 bases between. CDR3 protein: CASSVGTASNYGYTF. The CDR3 DNA reads TGTGCCAGCAGCGTAGGTACCGCGTCGAACTATGGCTACACCTTC.

The J gene is TRBJ2-2, the V gene TRBV5-6; D remains unclear. V was trimmed by 0 bases and J by 1 base, leaving 10 bases between them. The CDR3 has 16 amino acids. Germline V gives CDR1 SGHDT, CDR2 YYEEEE. Written as DNA, the CDR3 is TGTGCCAGCAGCTTGGGACATAGAGTGAACACCGGGGAGCTGTTTTTT. Amino acid sequence: CASSLGHRVNTGELFF.

V is TRBV4-1 and J is TRBJ1-1; unclear D gene. Looked up from germline, CDR1 is MGHRA and CDR2 is YSYEKL. V lost 3 bases to trimming and J lost 1 base, with 12 bases between them. CDR3 length equals 15 residues. CDR3 residues: CASSQYLGENTEAFF. The CDR3 region has the DNA TGCGCCAGCAGCCAGTACTTGGGCGAGAACACTGAAGCTTTCTTT.